The 6 T cell receptor beta chains presented below share a single source sample, sequenced in a study of shared clonotypes between healthy human individuals. Measured with immunoSEQ multiplex PCR; TCRdb has only the in-frame clones, and not every one. This repertoire shows some 1,100,000 clones, approximately 78% found once; its top ten account for around 0.47%. Sequenced sample: memory CD4+ T cells from PBMCs. As for subset: CD45RA-negative fraction. The receptors here all came from a man younger than 35 in good health. Some clones in this sample may be carry-over from other donors' samples.

This clone came up once. The chain recombines TRBV7-2 with TRBJ1-5; D is uncertain. The CDR3 length is 16 residues. Germline V CDR1 and CDR2: SGHTA, FQGNSA. Trimming removed 2 bases at V and 0 bases at J, with 11 bases between. In DNA, the CDR3 is TGTGCCAGCAGCTTACAGAGTTCCTATAGCAATCAGCCCCAGCATTTT. The encoded protein is CASSLQSSYSNQPQHF.

The chain is built from TRBV7-3 and TRBJ2-2; no clear D. V lost 3 bases and J 0 bases, leaving 5 bases between the germline ends. CDR3 length: 14 amino acids. Germline CDR1 reads SGHTA; CDR2 reads FQGTGA. CDR3 in DNA: TGTGCCAGCAGCTTTACAGCGAACACCGGGGAGCTGTTTTTT. It translates to CASSFTANTGELFF.

J is TRBJ2-7 and V is TRBV11-3, with D tentatively TRBD1 or TRBD2 (5 bases each). Germline assignment: CDR1 SGHNT and CDR2 YENEEA. The CDR3 is made up of 13 amino acids. Deletions cut 5 bases from V and 6 bases from J, with 14 bases between. The CDR3 coding sequence is TGTGCCAGCAGCCTCATTGGGGGTAGCGAGCAGTACTTC. This sequence encodes CASSLIGGSEQYF.

The genes are TRBV7-8 and TRBJ1-2, with 8 bases aligning to TRBD1. Per germline, CDR1 SGHVS and CDR2 FQNEAQ. The CDR3 consists of 16 residues. Losses at the gene ends were 5 bases for V and 5 bases for J; bases not matched to a gene: 13. The CDR3 region is CASSPSGGQGAYGYTF. Written as DNA, the CDR3 is TGTGCCAGCAGCCCCTCGGGAGGGCAGGGGGCATATGGCTACACCTTC.

This clone has more than one count but fewer than ten. The chain carries TRBV2 and TRBJ2-3, with a possible D match to TRBD1 (5 bases). The V end lost 6 bases, the J end lost 0 bases, and 10 bases lay between the germline ends. The CDR3 contains 14 residues. Looked up from germline, CDR1 is SNHLY and CDR2 is FYNNEI. The CDR3 DNA reads as TGTGCCAGCAGGGGGCTAGGTAGCACAGATACGCAGTATTTT. Its translation is CASRGLGSTDTQYF. Together with reference TRBV2 and TRBJ2-3, the CDR3 gives the full variable domain: EPEVTQTPSHQVTQMGQEVILRCVPISNHLYFYWYRQILGQKVEFLVSFYNNEISEKSEIFDDQFSVERPDGSNFTLKIRSTKLEDSAMYFCASRGLGSTDTQYFGPGTRLTVL.

For this clone: This may be a read error: a much more frequent sequence differs by one nucleotide. The chain combines TRBV7-2 with TRBJ2-2; D remains unclear. V dropped 3 bases and J dropped 3 bases, with 5 bases sitting between them. Germline CDR1 reads SGHTA; CDR2 reads FQGNSA. CDR3 length equals 13 residues. The chain's CDR3 is CASSLTYTGELFF. DNA of the CDR3: TGTGCCAGCAGCTTGACGTACACCGGGGAGCTGTTTTTT. The full variable domain, in which reference TRBV7-2 and TRBJ2-2 provide the parts outside the CDR3, is GAGVSQSPSNKVTEKGKDVELRCDPISGHTALYWYRQSLGQGLEFLIYFQGNSAPDKSGLPSDRFSAERTGGSVSTLTIQRTQQEDSAVYLCASSLTYTGELFFGEGSRLTVL.